These T cell receptor beta chains were read from a single sample in a study of blood T cell repertoires in COVID-19. Here immunoSEQ multiplex PCR was the method, and the copy in TCRdb shows in-frame clones only, minus some. The repertoire holds under 300,000 clones, with about four fifths as singletons. The specimen was peripheral blood. Receptors were obtained from a young woman with acute or convalescent COVID-19. CDR3s include the opening cysteine and the closing phenylalanine or tryptophan. D genes are given only for firm matches. Clone size is not always given. Where it is, it says once, few, many or a class for expanded clones.

clone_size	j_call	v_call	d_call	cdr3_nt	cdr3_aa
NA	TRBJ1-1	TRBV20-1	NA	TGCAGTGCCCAAGCGCTTAGGGCTTTCTTT	CSAQALRAFF
NA	TRBJ2-7	TRBV6-5	NA	TGTGCCAGCAGTTACGGAGGTCGAGTTCCCTACGAGCAGTACTTC	CASSYGGRVPYEQYF
NA	TRBJ2-2	TRBV5-1	TRBD2	TGCGCCAGCAGCCCTTGGTGGTCGGCTAGCGGGAGGGCCTCTATAAGTCGGACCGGGGAGCTGTTTTTT	CASSPWWSASGRASISRTGELFF
NA	TRBJ2-7	TRBV11-3	TRBD1	TGTGCCAGCAGCTTAGGGGAGACAGGGTTCCACGAGCAGTACTTC	CASSLGETGFHEQYF
NA	TRBJ2-7	TRBV4-1	NA	TGCGCCAGCAGCCAAGATAAGGCAGGGGGAGGCTACGAGCAGTACTTC	CASSQDKAGGGYEQYF
NA	TRBJ2-1	TRBV14	TRBD1	TGTGCCAGCAGCCCAGAAGCAGGGGGACGGTCGAACAATGAGCAGTTCTTC	CASSPEAGGRSNNEQFF
NA	TRBJ2-7	TRBV5-1	TRBD1	TGCGCCAGCAGCCCGGGGACAGGGGATGCCGAGCAGTACTTC	CASSPGTGDAEQYF
NA	TRBJ2-7	TRBV7-2	TRBD2	TGTGCCAGCAGCTTTCGGGCGGGGGAAGTCTCCTACGAGCAGTACTTC	CASSFRAGEVSYEQYF
NA	TRBJ1-5	TRBV4-3	NA	TGCGCCAGCAGCCGAACCTACAGGGACAATCAGCCCCAGCATTTT	CASSRTYRDNQPQHF
NA	TRBJ2-1	TRBV5-6	TRBD2	TGTGCCAGCAGCTTGGCAAGACTAGCGGGAATCGATGAGCAGTTCTTC	CASSLARLAGIDEQFF
many	TRBJ1-2	TRBV19	NA	TGTGCCAGTAGTATAGATCTAAGGGGTACAAACTATGGCTACACCTTC	CASSIDLRGTNYGYTF
NA	TRBJ2-1	TRBV11-2	TRBD2	TGTGCCAGCAGCCCATGGGCGGGAGCCTCCTACAATGAGCAGTTCTTC	CASSPWAGASYNEQFF
NA	TRBJ1-1	TRBV6-5	TRBD1	TGTGCCAGCAGTTACCTCGTGCCAGGGGGCTATACTGAAGCTTTCTTT	CASSYLVPGGYTEAFF
NA	TRBJ1-2	TRBV30	TRBD1	TGTGCCTGGAGTGTACTCGGGACAGTCCAAAACTATGGCTACACCTTC	CAWSVLGTVQNYGYTF
NA	TRBJ2-5	TRBV30	TRBD2	TGTGCCTGGAGTGACGGGACTAGCGGGAGTAGGTGGGAGACCCAGTACTTC	CAWSDGTSGSRWETQYF
NA	TRBJ1-2	TRBV6-5	NA	TGTGCCAGCAGTTACACAGATAACTATGGCTACACCTTC	CASSYTDNYGYTF
NA	TRBJ2-2	TRBV28	NA	TGTGCCAGCAAACCCTATCGGAGTGGCGGGGAGCTGTTTTTT	CASKPYRSGGELFF
NA	TRBJ1-2	TRBV6-1	NA	TGTGCCAGCAGTGAGGAGCTGAAAGCCCATGGCTACACCTTC	CASSEELKAHGYTF
NA	TRBJ1-5	TRBV27	TRBD1	TGTGCCAGCAGTTTGGCCGGGACAGGGGCCAATCAGCCCCAGCATTTT	CASSLAGTGANQPQHF
NA	TRBJ2-7	TRBV6-5	TRBD1	TGTGCCAGCAGTTATTTGACAGGGGCTTACGAGCAGTACTTC	CASSYLTGAYEQYF
NA	TRBJ2-3	TRBV9	TRBD2	TGTGCCAGCGGTGGGAGTAGGACTAGCGGGAGTTGGGGCACAGATACGCAGTATTTT	CASGGSRTSGSWGTDTQYF
NA	TRBJ2-2	TRBV29-1	TRBD2	TGCAGCGTTGACTCTAAGCGGGGACTCACCGGGGAGCTGTTTTTT	CSVDSKRGLTGELFF
few	TRBJ2-7	TRBV2	NA	TGTGCCAGCAGCGAAGGGGCTGTCTACGAGCAGTACTTC	CASSEGAVYEQYF
NA	TRBJ2-5	TRBV28	TRBD2	TGTGCCAGCAGTTCTGGCGGGAGGGCCCAAGAGACCCAGTACTTC	CASSSGGRAQETQYF
NA	TRBJ1-6	TRBV6-1	NA	TGTGCCAGCAGTGAAGACAGGGACTATAATTCACCCCTCCACTTT	CASSEDRDYNSPLHF
NA	TRBJ2-3	TRBV7-9	TRBD2	TGTGCCAGCAGACATAGCGGGAGTCTCACAGATACGCAGTATTTT	CASRHSGSLTDTQYF
NA	TRBJ2-1	TRBV5-6	TRBD2	TGTGCCAGCAGCTTGGTGGCTGGCGGGAGCCGTGCCGGAAAGCAGTTCTTC	CASSLVAGGSRAGKQFF
NA	TRBJ2-7	TRBV9	TRBD1	TGTGCCAGCGGCCTGGGACAGGGGGGCTACGAGCAGTACTTC	CASGLGQGGYEQYF
NA	TRBJ1-4	TRBV19	TRBD1	TGTGCCAGTAGTATCCTCGGACAGGGCAAAGCAAATAAGGAAAAACTGTTTTTT	CASSILGQGKANKEKLFF
NA	TRBJ1-5	TRBV28	NA	TGTGCCAGCAGTCCGAGTGGTCATCGGCCCCAGCATTTT	CASSPSGHRPQHF
once	TRBJ2-7	TRBV27	NA	TGTGCCAGCAGCTCAGGGGACTACGAGCAGTACTTC	CASSSGDYEQYF
NA	TRBJ2-1	TRBV6-2/TRBV6-3	TRBD2	TGTGCCAGCAGTCGAGGGACTAGCGGCAGATACAATGAGCAGTTCTTC	CASSRGTSGRYNEQFF
NA	TRBJ1-5	TRBV5-8	NA	TGTGCCAGCAGCTTATCAGGGATGAGCAATCAGCCCCAGCATTTT	CASSLSGMSNQPQHF